The 20 T cell receptor beta chains listed next were all sequenced from one sample in a study of blood T cell repertoires in COVID-19. Assay used: immunoSEQ multiplex PCR; TCRdb lists only in-frame clones, some missing. The table records about 150,000 clones, about 85% of them present only once. The sample was peripheral blood. The receptors shown here come from a man between 65 and 85 years old who had recovered from COVID-19.

CDR3: CASSAVAGGPYEQFF. CDR3 bases: TGCGCCAGCAGTGCCGTAGCGGGAGGGCCTTATGAGCAGTTCTTC. J is TRBJ2-1 and V is TRBV10-1, with 11 bases aligning to TRBD2. Germline trimming cut 4 bases from V and 8 bases from J; bases unmatched to any gene: 7. This CDR3 is built from 15 residues. Germline values: CDR1 WNHNN, CDR2 SYGVQD (reference sequence).

In DNA form, the CDR3 reads TGTGCCAGCAGTCCCCCGGGACAGGGTAATTCACCCCTCCACTTT. Its protein is CASSPPGQGNSPLHF. The chain recombines TRBV25-1 with TRBJ1-6; 9 nucleotides agree with TRBD1. The length of the CDR3 is 15 residues. The V gene's germline CDR1 is MGHDK and CDR2 SYGVNS. Germline trimming cut 5 bases from V and 6 bases from J; bases unmatched to any gene: 5.

The count of this clone is one. The V and J genes are TRBV9 and TRBJ2-3; 10 positions agree with TRBD1. CDR1 is SGDLS and CDR2 is YYNGEE in the germline V gene. The ends lost 3 bases at V and 11 bases at J; junction bases unmatched: 3. This CDR3 is 12 amino acids long. DNA of the CDR3: TGTGCCAGCAGCGGGAGGGACAGGGGGCAGTATTTT. This sequence encodes CASSGRDRGQYF.

The V and J genes are TRBV7-2 and TRBJ2-7; D possibly corresponds to TRBD2 (5 bases). The germline V gene has CDR1 SGHTA and CDR2 FQGNSA. V was pared by 4 bases and J by 0 bases, with 7 bases between. The length of the CDR3 is 13 residues. The CDR3 nucleotides are TGTGCCAGCAGCTCCGGGGTCTCCTACGAGCAGTACTTC. The encoded protein is CASSSGVSYEQYF.

V is TRBV6-5 and J is TRBJ2-3; unclear D gene. CDR3 length: 15 amino acids. Germline V lookup: CDR1 MNHEY, CDR2 SVGAGI. The V gene lost 4 bases and the J gene lost 0 bases, with 11 bases spanning the gap. The CDR3 sequence is CASSLGASSTDTQYF. In DNA form, the CDR3 reads TGTGCCAGCAGTTTAGGAGCTTCTAGCACAGATACGCAGTATTTT.

To note about this clone: The junction differs from germline at one of its ends, possibly a read error. The gene calls are TRBV7-7 and TRBJ2-1; TRBD2 aligns across 8 bases. Germline-derived CDR1 and CDR2 are SSHAT and FNYEAQ (reference sequence). This CDR3 is built from 13 residues. The CDR3 sequence: CASSLATSDEQFF. The CDR3 region has the DNA TGTGCTAGCAGCTTAGCGACTAGCGATGAGCAGTTCTTC.

The chain has TRBV5-1 and TRBJ1-1, with D tentatively TRBD1 (5 bases). This CDR3 is 15 amino acids long. Germline V CDR1 and CDR2: SGHRS, YFSETQ. With 4 bases removed from V and 5 bases from J, the gap between germline ends came to 18 bases. CDR3 nucleotides: TGCGCCAGCAGCCCCCCGTCGGGGGGTTGGACTGAAGCTTTCTTT. This codes for CASSPPSGGWTEAFF.

This sequence joins TRBV2 and TRBJ2-6; 7 bases match TRBD1. The CDR3 is made up of 18 amino acids. V shed 6 bases, J shed 1 base, and the junction held 12 bases outside the gene matches. Germline CDR1 reads SNHLY; CDR2 reads FYNNEI. As DNA, the CDR3 is TGTGCCAGCAGGCCTGGGACAGCGGTTCAATCTGGGGCCAACGTCCTGACTTTC. Translation gives CASRPGTAVQSGANVLTF.

This clone was recorded once. J is TRBJ2-1 and V is TRBV7-2; D uncertain. V was shortened by 1 base and J by 2 bases, with 9 bases between the two germline ends. The germline V gene encodes CDR1 SGHTA and CDR2 FQGNSA. CDR3 size: 15 residues. CDR3 nucleotides: TGTGCCAGCAGCTTAGGGCCAGCGCCCTACAATGAGCAGTTCTTC. Protein product: CASSLGPAPYNEQFF. Combining the CDR3 with reference TRBV7-2 and TRBJ2-1 gives the whole variable domain GAGVSQSPSNKVTEKGKDVELRCDPISGHTALYWYRQSLGQGLEFLIYFQGNSAPDKSGLPSDRFSAERTGGSVSTLTIQRTQQEDSAVYLCASSLGPAPYNEQFFGPGTRLTVL.

V and J are TRBV2 and TRBJ2-3; 9 bases map to TRBD1. The CDR3 is 15 amino acids. Germline V gene lookup returns CDR1 SNHLY and CDR2 FYNNEI. V lost 3 bases and J lost 3; bases outside the gene matches: 4. The CDR3 loop is CASSDGTGSTDTQYF. The CDR3, as DNA: TGTGCCAGCAGTGACGGGACAGGGTCAACAGATACGCAGTATTTT.

This clone has just a few counts. This sequence joins TRBV5-6 and TRBJ2-7, with TRBD2 identical over 14 bases. Trimming at V came to 4 bases and at J to 4 bases, leaving 7 bases not matched to a gene. The CDR3 is made up of 16 amino acids. CDR1 and CDR2 (germline): SGHDT, YYEEEE. The CDR3 protein is CASSPGTSGSWYEQYF. CDR3 DNA sequence: TGTGCCAGCAGCCCCGGGACTAGCGGGAGTTGGTACGAGCAGTACTTC.

The chain links TRBV6-2 or TRBV6-3 to TRBJ1-1; the D is unclear. V lost 1 base, J lost 7 bases, and 4 bases lay in between. The CDR3 is 11 amino acids. Germline-derived CDR1 and CDR2 are MNHEY and SVGEGT. The CDR3 reads CASSYFREAFF. CDR3 DNA sequence: TGTGCCAGCAGTTACTTCCGTGAAGCTTTCTTT.

The chain recombines TRBV18 with TRBJ2-3; 11 bases are a match to TRBD2. The CDR3 has 17 amino acids. Germline V gene lookup returns CDR1 KGHSH and CDR2 LQKENI. The junction had 7 bases not matched to a gene; V was cut back by 3 bases and J by 2 bases. CDR3 sequence (DNA): TGTGCCAGCTCACCCTTCTTGACTAGCGGGGACACAGATACGCAGTATTTT. It encodes CASSPFLTSGDTDTQYF. Supplemented by reference TRBV18 and TRBJ2-3, the full variable domain reads NAGVMQNPRHLVRRRGQEARLRCSPMKGHSHVYWYRQLPEEGLKFMVYLQKENIIDESGMPKERFSAEFPKEGPSILRIQQVVRGDSAAYFCASSPFLTSGDTDTQYFGPGTRLTVL.

The chain has TRBV15 and TRBJ2-1; D is ambiguous. Germline CDR1 reads LNHNV; CDR2 reads YYDKDF (reference sequence). Trimming took 0 bases from V and 7 from J, leaving 7 bases between them. CDR3 length: 13 residues. CDR3: CATSRDQMNEQFF. As DNA, the CDR3 is TGTGCCACCAGCAGAGATCAGATGAATGAGCAGTTCTTC.

This clone was seen a few times. The chain joins TRBV9 to TRBJ1-2, with TRBD1 matching over 8 bases. From germline, CDR1 is SGDLS and CDR2 YYNGEE. The CDR3 totals 14 residues. V was pared by 0 bases and J by 4 bases, with 2 bases of the junction left unmatched. This CDR3 reads CASSVGQGSYGYTF. CDR3 sequence (DNA): TGTGCCAGCAGCGTAGGACAGGGGTCCTATGGCTACACCTTC.

The V and J genes are TRBV12-5 and TRBJ2-2; TRBD2 agrees at 9 bases. This CDR3 spans 15 amino acids. Germline CDR1 is LGHNT and CDR2 is FRNRAP. V gave up 6 bases and J gave up 3 bases; unmatched junction bases: 5. CDR3 nucleotide sequence: TGTGCTAGTGGAACCGGGACTAGCTACACCGGGGAGCTGTTTTTT. This gives the protein CASGTGTSYTGELFF. The full variable domain, with the rest looked up from reference TRBV12-5 and TRBJ2-2, is DARVTQTPRHKVTEMGQEVTMRCQPILGHNTVFWYRQTMMQGLELLAYFRNRAPLDDSGMPKDRFSAEMPDATLATLKIQPSEPRDSAVYFCASGTGTSYTGELFFGEGSRLTVL.

V usage is TRBV6-2 or TRBV6-3 and J usage is TRBJ1-3; D remains ambiguous. Deletions cut 2 bases from V and 0 bases from J, with 8 bases between. Germline CDR1 MNHEY, CDR2 SVGEGT. This CDR3 contains 15 residues. The CDR3 protein is CASSYAKSSGNTIYF. CDR3 sequence (DNA): TGTGCCAGCAGTTACGCGAAGAGCTCTGGAAACACCATATATTTT.

This sequence joins TRBV19 and TRBJ2-2, with TRBD2 matching 14 bases. Germline V gene data show CDR1 as LNHDA and CDR2 as SQIVND (reference sequence). Trimming removed 4 bases from V and 4 bases from J; junction bases left unmatched: 8. The CDR3 covers 18 residues. Written as DNA, the CDR3 is TGTGCCAGTAGTAAACCGGGACTAGCGGGAGAGGGCACCGGGGAGCTGTTTTTT. Translation: CASSKPGLAGEGTGELFF.

The chain couples TRBV12-3 or TRBV12-4 to TRBJ1-2; possibly TRBD1 for D (6 bases). V was trimmed by 6 bases and J by 3 bases, leaving 11 bases between them. CDR3 length: 13 residues. Written as DNA, the CDR3 is TGTGCCAGCAGCCAGACAGGACACTATGGCTACACCTTC. Translated, it gives CASSQTGHYGYTF.

The chain couples TRBV21-1 to TRBJ2-2; the table's D gene call, TRBD2, was not cross checked with the DNA. TRBV21-1 is described as a pseudogene. This CDR3 region has 15 residues. CDR3 residues: CASSKETGKAGELFF. CDR3 nucleotides: TGTGCCAGCAGCAAAGAGACGGGAAAGGCCGGGGAGCTGTTTTTT.